The clone carrying this T cell receptor beta chain has a count of ten or more. The antigen remains undetermined. Sample time point: patch test 3, about 24 weeks after DPC sensitization. Specified treatment: therapeutic diphenylcyclopropenone sensitization with weekly scalp DPC. The data originate from a study of human T cells and chemical hapten exposure. Study-wide findings and caveats: Among TCRs, those above 1 in 1000 frequency were unaffected by DPC sensitization.

V gave up 0 bases and J gave up 5 bases, with 23 bases separating them. CDR1 is SGHNT, CDR2 YYREEE, per germline (reference sequence). This CDR3 spans 18 amino acids. MiXCR, run by TCRdb on the RACE reads, gives a single entry per CDR3 protein. The sample holds tens of thousands of distinct CDR3 sequences, 11% seen once. The sample in question was whole blood, obtained in connection with sensitization to the hapten diphenylcyclopropenone (DPC). The chain is built from TRBV5-4 and TRBJ1-1; D might be TRBD1 (5 bases). This clonotype was obtained from a woman between 50 and 59 years old with alopecia areata. Some clones in this sample may be carry-over from other donors' samples. The CDR3: CASSLAEWAGLGRTEAFF. DNA of the CDR3: TGTGCCAGCAGCTTGGCCGAGTGGGCAGGGCTGGGCCGGACTGAAGCTTTCTTT. Using reference TRBV5-4 and TRBJ1-1 for the parts outside the CDR3, the full variable domain is ETGVTQSPTHLIKTRGQQVTLRCSSQSGHNTVSWYQQALGQGPQFIFQYYREEENGRGNFPPRFSGLQFPNYSSELNVNALELDDSALYLCASSLAEWAGLGRTEAFFGQGTRLTVV.